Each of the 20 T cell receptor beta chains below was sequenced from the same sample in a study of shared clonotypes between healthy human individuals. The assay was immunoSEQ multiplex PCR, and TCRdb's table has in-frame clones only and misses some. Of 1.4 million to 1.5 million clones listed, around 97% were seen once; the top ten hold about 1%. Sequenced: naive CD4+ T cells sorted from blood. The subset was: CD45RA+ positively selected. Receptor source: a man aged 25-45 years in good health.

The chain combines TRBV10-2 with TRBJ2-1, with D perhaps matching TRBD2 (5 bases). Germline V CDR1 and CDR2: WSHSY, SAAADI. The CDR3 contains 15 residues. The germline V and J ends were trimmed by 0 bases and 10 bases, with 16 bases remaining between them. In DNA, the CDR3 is TGCGCCAGCAGTGAGTCGACAACTGCGGGTCTGGAGCAGTTCTTC. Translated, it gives CASSESTTAGLEQFF.

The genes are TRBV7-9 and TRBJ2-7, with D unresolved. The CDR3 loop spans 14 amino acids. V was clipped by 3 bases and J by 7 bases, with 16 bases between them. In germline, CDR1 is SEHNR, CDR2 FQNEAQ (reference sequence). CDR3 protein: CASSFTGNFVEQYF. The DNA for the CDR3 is TGTGCCAGCAGCTTTACGGGTAACTTCGTGGAGCAGTACTTC.

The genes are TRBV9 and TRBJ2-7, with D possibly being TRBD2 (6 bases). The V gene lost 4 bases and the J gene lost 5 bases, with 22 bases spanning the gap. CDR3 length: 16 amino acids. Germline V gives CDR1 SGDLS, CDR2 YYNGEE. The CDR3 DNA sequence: TGTGCCAGCAGCCCGATGCATACGACTAGTTCCCACGAGCAGTACTTC. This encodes CASSPMHTTSSHEQYF.

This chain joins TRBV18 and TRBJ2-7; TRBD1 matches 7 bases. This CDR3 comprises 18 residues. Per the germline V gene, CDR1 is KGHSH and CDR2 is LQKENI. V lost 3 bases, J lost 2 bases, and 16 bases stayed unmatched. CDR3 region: CASSPQVLDRVFPYEQYF. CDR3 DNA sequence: TGTGCCAGCTCACCGCAGGTTTTAGACAGGGTCTTCCCCTACGAGCAGTACTTC.

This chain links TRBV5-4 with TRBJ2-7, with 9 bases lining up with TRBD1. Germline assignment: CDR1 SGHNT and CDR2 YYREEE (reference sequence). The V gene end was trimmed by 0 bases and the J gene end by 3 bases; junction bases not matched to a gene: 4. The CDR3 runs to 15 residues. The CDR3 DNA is TGTGCCAGCAGCTTGGGGACAGGGGAATTCTACGAGCAGTACTTC. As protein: CASSLGTGEFYEQYF.

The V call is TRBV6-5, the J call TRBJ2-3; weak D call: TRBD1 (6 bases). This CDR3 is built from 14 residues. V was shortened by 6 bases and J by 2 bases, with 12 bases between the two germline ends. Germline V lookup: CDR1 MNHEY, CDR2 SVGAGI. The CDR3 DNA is TGTGCCAGCAGCGCAGGACAGTACACAGATACGCAGTATTTT. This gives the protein CASSAGQYTDTQYF.

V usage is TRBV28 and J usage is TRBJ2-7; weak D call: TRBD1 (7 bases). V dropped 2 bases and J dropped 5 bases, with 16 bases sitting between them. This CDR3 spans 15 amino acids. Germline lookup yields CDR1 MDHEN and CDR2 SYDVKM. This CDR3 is CASSLGGGNPHEQYF. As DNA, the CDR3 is TGTGCCAGCAGTTTAGGAGGGGGCAATCCCCACGAGCAGTACTTC. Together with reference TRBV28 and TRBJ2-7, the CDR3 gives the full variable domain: DVKVTQSSRYLVKRTGEKVFLECVQDMDHENMFWYRQDPGLGLRLIYFSYDVKMKEKGDIPEGYSVSREKKERFSLILESASTNQTSMYLCASSLGGGNPHEQYFGPGTRLTVT.

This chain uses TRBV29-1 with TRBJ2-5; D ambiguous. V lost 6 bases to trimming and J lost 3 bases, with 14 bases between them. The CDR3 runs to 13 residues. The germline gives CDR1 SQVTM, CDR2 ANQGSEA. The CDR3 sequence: CSVTLHQKETQYF. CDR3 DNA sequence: TGCAGCGTCACCCTACACCAGAAAGAGACCCAGTACTTC.

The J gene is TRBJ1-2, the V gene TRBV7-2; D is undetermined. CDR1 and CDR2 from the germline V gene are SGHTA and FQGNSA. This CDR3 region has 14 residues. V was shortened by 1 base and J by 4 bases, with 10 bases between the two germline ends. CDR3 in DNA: TGTGCCAGCAGCTTAGATGGGAGCGGCTATGGCTACACCTTC. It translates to CASSLDGSGYGYTF.

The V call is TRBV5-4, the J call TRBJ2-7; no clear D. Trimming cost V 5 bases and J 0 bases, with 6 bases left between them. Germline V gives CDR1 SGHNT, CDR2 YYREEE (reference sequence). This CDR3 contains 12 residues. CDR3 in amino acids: CASSYSSYEQYF. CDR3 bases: TGTGCCAGCAGTTATAGCTCCTACGAGCAGTACTTC.

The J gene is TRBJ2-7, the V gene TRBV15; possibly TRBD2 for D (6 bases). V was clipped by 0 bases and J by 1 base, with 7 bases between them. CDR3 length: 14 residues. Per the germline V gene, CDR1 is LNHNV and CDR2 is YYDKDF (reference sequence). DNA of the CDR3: TGTGCCACCAGCAGAGATCGGGAGTCCTACGAGCAGTACTTC. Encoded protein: CATSRDRESYEQYF.

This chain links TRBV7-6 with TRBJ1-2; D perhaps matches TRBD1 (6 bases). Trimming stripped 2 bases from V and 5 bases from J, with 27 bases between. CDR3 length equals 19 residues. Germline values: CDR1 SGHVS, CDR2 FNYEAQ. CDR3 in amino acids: CASSLRGGGQSAPEYGYTF. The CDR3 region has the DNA TGTGCCAGCAGCTTAAGGGGAGGGGGGCAATCTGCTCCAGAATATGGCTACACCTTC.

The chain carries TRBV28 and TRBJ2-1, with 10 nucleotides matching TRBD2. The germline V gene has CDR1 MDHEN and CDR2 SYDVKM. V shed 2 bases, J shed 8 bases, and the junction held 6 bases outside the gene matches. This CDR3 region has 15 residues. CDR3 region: CASSLGASGSHEQFF. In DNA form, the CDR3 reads TGTGCCAGCAGTTTAGGGGCTAGCGGGAGTCATGAGCAGTTCTTC.

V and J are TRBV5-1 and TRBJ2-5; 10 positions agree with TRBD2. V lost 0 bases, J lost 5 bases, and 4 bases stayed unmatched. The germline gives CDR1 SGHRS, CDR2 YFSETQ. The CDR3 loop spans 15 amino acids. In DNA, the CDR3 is TGCGCCAGCAGCTTGGTCTCTAGCGGGAGCGAGACCCAGTACTTC. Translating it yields CASSLVSSGSETQYF. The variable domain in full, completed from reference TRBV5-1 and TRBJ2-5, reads KAGVTQTPRYLIKTRGQQVTLSCSPISGHRSVSWYQQTPGQGLQFLFEYFSETQRNKGNFPGRFSGRQFSNSRSEMNVSTLELGDSALYLCASSLVSSGSETQYFGPGTRLLVL.

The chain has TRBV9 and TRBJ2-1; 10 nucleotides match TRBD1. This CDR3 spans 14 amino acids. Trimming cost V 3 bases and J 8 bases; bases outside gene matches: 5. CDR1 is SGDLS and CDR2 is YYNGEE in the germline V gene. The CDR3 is CASSGGQGGYEQFF. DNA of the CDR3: TGTGCCAGCAGCGGAGGACAGGGGGGCTATGAGCAGTTCTTC.

CDR3 sequence (DNA): TGTGCCAGCTCACTCGGCGAGGGGGACTATGGCTACACCTTC. Its protein product is CASSLGEGDYGYTF. The chain joins TRBV18 to TRBJ1-2; D might be TRBD1 (6 bases). CDR3 size: 14 residues. With 4 bases removed from V and 3 bases from J, the gap between germline ends came to 12 bases. Germline V gives CDR1 KGHSH, CDR2 LQKENI. Full variable domain (missing parts from reference TRBV18 and TRBJ1-2): NAGVMQNPRHLVRRRGQEARLRCSPMKGHSHVYWYRQLPEEGLKFMVYLQKENIIDESGMPKERFSAEFPKEGPSILRIQQVVRGDSAAYFCASSLGEGDYGYTFGSGTRLTVV.

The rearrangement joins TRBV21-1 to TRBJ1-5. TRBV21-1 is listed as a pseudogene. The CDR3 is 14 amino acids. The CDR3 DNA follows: TGTGCCAGCAGCGACCGGGTCTTTAATCAGCCCCAGCATTTT. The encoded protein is CASSDRVFNQPQHF.

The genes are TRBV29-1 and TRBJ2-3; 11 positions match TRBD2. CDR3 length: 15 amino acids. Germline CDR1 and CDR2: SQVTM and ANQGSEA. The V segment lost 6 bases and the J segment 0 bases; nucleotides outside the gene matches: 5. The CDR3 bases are TGCAGCGTCCTGGGACTAGCGGAAAGCACAGATACGCAGTATTTT. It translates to CSVLGLAESTDTQYF.

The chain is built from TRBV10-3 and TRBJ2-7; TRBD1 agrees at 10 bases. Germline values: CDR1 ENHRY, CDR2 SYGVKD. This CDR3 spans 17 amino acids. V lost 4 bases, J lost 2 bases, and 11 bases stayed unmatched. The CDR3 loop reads CAISGDRGPLRTYEQYF. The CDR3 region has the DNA TGTGCCATCAGTGGGGACAGGGGACCTTTACGTACCTACGAGCAGTACTTC.

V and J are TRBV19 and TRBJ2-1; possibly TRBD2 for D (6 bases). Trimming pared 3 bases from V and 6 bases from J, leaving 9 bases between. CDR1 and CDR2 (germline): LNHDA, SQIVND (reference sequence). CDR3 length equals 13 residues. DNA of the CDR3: TGTGCCAGTAGTATCGGAGGGCGCAATGAGCAGTTCTTC. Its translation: CASSIGGRNEQFF. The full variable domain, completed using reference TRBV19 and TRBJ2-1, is DGGITQSPKYLFRKEGQNVTLSCEQNLNHDAMYWYRQDPGQGLRLIYYSQIVNDFQKGDIAEGYSVSREKKESFPLTVTSAQKNPTAFYLCASSIGGRNEQFFGPGTRLTVL.